This T cell receptor beta chain derives from a study of blood T cell dynamics during melanoma immunotherapy. Study-level information: Metastatic melanoma patients received first-line pembrolizumab or nivolumab plus ipilimumab. Study-level results: Among sorted CD8+ subsets, immune-effector cells had the highest clonality and cell-free DNA similarity.

Comment on this clone: Its antigen is still unknown.

This sample's time point: week 3, after first cycle of checkpoint inhibitor. The length of the CDR3 is 11 residues. The germline V gene encodes CDR1 KGHSY and CDR2 FQNENV. With 4 bases removed from V and 10 bases from J, the gap between germline ends came to 11 bases. Each sorted CD8+ T cell subset had its entire DNA loaded. Repertoires were generated with immunoSEQ multiplex PCR, while TCRdb's copy carries only in-frame clones and drops some. The data show 3,000 to 4,500 clones, with approximately 96% seen just once and under 0.55% held by the top ten. The material was effector memory CD8+ T cells from blood, obtained from a patient treated with checkpoint blockade. This TCR was sampled from a human donor with melanoma. V usage is TRBV16 and J usage is TRBJ2-7; D may match TRBD1 or TRBD2 (5 bases each). The CDR3 DNA follows: TGTGCCAGCAGCCCCGGGACGCAACAGTACTTC. Its translation: CASSPGTQQYF.